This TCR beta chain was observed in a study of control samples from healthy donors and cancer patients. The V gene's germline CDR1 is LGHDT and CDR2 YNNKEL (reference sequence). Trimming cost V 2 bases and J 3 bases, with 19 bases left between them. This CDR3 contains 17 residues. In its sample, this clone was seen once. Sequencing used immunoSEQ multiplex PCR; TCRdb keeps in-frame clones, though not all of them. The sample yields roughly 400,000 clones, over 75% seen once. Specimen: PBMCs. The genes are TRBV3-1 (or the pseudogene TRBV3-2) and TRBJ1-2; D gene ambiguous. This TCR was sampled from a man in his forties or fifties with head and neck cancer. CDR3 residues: CASSQNCREGWDYGYTF. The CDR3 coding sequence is TGTGCCAGCAGCCAAAATTGTCGGGAAGGGTGGGACTATGGCTACACCTTC.